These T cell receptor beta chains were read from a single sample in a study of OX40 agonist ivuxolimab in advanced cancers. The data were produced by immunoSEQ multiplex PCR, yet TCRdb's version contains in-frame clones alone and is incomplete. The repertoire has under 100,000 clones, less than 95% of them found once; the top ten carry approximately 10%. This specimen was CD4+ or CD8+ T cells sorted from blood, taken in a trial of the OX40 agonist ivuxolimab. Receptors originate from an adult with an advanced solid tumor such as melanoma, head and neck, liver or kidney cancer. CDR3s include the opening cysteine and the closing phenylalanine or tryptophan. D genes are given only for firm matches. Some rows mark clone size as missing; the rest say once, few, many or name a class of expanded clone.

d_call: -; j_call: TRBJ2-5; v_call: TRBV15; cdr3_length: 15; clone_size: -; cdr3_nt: TGTGCCACCAGCAGTATTACTAGTTACCAAGAGACCCAGTACTTC; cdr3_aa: CATSSITSYQETQYF
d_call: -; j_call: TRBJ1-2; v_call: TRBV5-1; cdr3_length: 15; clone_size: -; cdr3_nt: TGCGCCAGCAGCTTGGATGTAGGGAAGACCTATGGCTACACCTTC; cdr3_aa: CASSLDVGKTYGYTF
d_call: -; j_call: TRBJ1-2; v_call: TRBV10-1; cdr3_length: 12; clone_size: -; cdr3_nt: TGCGCCAGCATTAAAGGGCGGTGTGGCTACACCTTC; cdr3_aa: CASIKGRCGYTF
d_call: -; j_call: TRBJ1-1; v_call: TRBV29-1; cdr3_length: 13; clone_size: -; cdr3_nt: TGCAGCGTTGAAACGGGGGGGAACACTGAAGCTTTCTTT; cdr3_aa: CSVETGGNTEAFF
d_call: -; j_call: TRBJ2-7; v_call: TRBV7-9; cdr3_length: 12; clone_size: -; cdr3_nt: TGTGCCAGCACCTACCTGGGGAACGAGCAGTACTTC; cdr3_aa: CASTYLGNEQYF
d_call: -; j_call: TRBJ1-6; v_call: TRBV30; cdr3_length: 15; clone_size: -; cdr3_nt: TGTGCCTGGAGTGTATTCGAAGCCTATAATTCACCCCTCCACTTT; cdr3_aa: CAWSVFEAYNSPLHF
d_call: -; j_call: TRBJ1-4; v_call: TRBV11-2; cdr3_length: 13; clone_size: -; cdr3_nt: TGTGCCAGCAGCTTAGGGTCCTTGGGGGAACTGTTTTTT; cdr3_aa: CASSLGSLGELFF
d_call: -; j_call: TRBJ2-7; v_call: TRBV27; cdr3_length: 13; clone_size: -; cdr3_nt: TGTGCCAGCAGTTTTTATCCCTCCTACGAGCAGTACTTC; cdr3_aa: CASSFYPSYEQYF
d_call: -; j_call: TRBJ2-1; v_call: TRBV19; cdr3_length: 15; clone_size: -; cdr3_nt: TGTGCCAGTAGTATAGCAGGGATCCGATACAATGAGCAGTTCTTC; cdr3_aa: CASSIAGIRYNEQFF
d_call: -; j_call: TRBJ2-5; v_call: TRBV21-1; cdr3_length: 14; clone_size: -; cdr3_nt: TGTGCCAGCAGCAAAGACGCGGGGTATAGGACCCAGTACTTC; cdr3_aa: CASSKDAGYRTQYF
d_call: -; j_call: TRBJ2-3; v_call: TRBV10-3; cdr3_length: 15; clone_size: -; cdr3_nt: TGTGCCACCCATGTGGGGGGGGCTGACACAGATACGCAGTATTTT; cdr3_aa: CATHVGGADTDTQYF
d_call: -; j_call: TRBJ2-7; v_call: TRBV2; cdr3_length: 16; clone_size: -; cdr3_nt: TGTGCCACCCAGAAGGGTGGGGGGGGGCCTTCCTACGAGCAGTACTTC; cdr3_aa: CATQKGGGGPSYEQYF
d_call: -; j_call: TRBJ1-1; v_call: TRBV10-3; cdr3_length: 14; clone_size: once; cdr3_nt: TGTGCCATCAGTGAAGTGGGAGGGAACACTGAAGCTTTCTTT; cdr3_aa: CAISEVGGNTEAFF
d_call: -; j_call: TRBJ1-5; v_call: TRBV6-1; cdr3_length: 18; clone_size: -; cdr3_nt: TGTGCCAGCAGTGACAGGGGAGGGGATCTTTATAGCAATCAGCCCCAGCATTTT; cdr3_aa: CASSDRGGDLYSNQPQHF
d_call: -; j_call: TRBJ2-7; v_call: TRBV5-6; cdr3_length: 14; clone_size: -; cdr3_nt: TGTGCCAGCAGCCTAGGTGCAGGATTATACGAGCAGTACTTC; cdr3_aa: CASSLGAGLYEQYF
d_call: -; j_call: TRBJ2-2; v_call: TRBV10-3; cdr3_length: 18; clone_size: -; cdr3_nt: TGTGCCATCAGTGAGTCGCTGTCAGACACAGTGAACACCGGGGAGCTGTTTTTT; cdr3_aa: CAISESLSDTVNTGELFF
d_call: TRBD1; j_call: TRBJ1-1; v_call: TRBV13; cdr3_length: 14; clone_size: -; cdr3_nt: TGTGCCAGCAGCTCTACAGGGGGCCGGACTGAAGCTTTCTTT; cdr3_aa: CASSSTGGRTEAFF
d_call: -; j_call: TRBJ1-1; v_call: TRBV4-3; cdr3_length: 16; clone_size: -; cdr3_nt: TGCGCCAGCAGCCAACCTACAAAAGGGGCTAGGACTGAAGCTTTCTTT; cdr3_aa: CASSQPTKGARTEAFF
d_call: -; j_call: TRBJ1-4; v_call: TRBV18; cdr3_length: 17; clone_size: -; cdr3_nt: TGTGCCAGCTCACCGGAGACCTTACAGGGTTGGGATGAAAAACTGTTTTTT; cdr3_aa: CASSPETLQGWDEKLFF
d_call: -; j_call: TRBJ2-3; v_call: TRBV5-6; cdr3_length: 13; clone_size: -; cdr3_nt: TGTGCCAGCAGCCCGAAATACACAGATACGCAGTATTTT; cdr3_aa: CASSPKYTDTQYF
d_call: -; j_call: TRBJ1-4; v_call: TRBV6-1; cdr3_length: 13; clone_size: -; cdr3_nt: TGTGCCAGCAGTGAAGGCCTGAATGAAAAACTGTTTTTT; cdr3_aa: CASSEGLNEKLFF
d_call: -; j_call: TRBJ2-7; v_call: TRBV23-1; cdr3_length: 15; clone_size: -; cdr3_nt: TGCGCCAGCAGGTCGGGCCACTTGAGGTCCTACGAGCAGTACTTC; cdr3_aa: CASRSGHLRSYEQYF
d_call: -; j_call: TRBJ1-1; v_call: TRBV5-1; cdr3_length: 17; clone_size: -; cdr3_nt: TGCGCCAGCAGCTTGGAGTCGTTAGGATTCATGAACACTGAAGCTTTCTTT; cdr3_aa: CASSLESLGFMNTEAFF
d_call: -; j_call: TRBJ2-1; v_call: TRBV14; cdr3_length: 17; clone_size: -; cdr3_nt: TGTGCCAGCAGCTCAAGGCTCGGGAGCTTAACCTACAATGAGCAGTTCTTC; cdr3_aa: CASSSRLGSLTYNEQFF
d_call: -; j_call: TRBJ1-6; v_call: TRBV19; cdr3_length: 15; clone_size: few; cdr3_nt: TGTGCCAGTAGTGCTACAGTCTCCTATAATTCACCCCTCCACTTT; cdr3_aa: CASSATVSYNSPLHF
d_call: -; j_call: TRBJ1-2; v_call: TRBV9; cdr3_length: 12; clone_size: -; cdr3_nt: TGTGCCAGCAGCGACGGGGGCTATGGCTACACCTTC; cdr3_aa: CASSDGGYGYTF
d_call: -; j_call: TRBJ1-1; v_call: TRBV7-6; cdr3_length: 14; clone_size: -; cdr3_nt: TGTGCCAGCAGCTTAATGACCGAGAACACTGAAGCTTTCTTT; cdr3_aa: CASSLMTENTEAFF
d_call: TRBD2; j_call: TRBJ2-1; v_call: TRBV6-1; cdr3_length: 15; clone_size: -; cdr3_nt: TGTGCCAGCAGTGTCTCTAGCGGGGGTAGAAATGAGCAGTTCTTC; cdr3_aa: CASSVSSGGRNEQFF
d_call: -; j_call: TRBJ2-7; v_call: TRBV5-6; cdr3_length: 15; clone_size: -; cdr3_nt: TGTGCCAGCAGCTCAGATAACGGGGGTAGGAACGAGCAGTACTTC; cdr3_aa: CASSSDNGGRNEQYF
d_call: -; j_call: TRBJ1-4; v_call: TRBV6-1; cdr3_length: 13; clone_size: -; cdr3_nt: TGTGCCAGCAGTGAAGGGCTTAATGAAAAACTGTTTTTT; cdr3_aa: CASSEGLNEKLFF
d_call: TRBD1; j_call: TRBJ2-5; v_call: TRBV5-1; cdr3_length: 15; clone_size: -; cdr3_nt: TGCGCCAGCAGCCCAGGATTGACAGGGGCAGAGACCCAGTACTTC; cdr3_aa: CASSPGLTGAETQYF
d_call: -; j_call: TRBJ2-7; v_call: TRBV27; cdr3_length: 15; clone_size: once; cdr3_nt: TGTGCCAGCAGTTTAGGCCAGGGCTTGGGCTACGAGCAGTACTTC; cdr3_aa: CASSLGQGLGYEQYF
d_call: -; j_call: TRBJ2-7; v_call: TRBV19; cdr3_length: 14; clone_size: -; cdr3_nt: TGTGCCAGTAGTATAGGGTCAGGTTCCTACGAGCAGTACTTC; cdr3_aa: CASSIGSGSYEQYF
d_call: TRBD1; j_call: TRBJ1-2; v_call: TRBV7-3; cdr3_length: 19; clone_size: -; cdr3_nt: TGTGCCAGCAGCTTAAACGGGGATGGGACAGGGGGCGATGACTATGGCTACACCTTC; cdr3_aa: CASSLNGDGTGGDDYGYTF
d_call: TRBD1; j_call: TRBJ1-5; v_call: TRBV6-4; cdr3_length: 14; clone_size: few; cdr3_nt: TGTGCCAGCAGTGACTCAGGGGGCGGCCAGCCCCAGCATTTT; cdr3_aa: CASSDSGGGQPQHF
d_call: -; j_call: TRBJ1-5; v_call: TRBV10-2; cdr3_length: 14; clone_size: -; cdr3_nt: TGCGCCAGCAGTGAGTACGGGGGCGGCCAGCCCCAGCATTTT; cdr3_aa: CASSEYGGGQPQHF
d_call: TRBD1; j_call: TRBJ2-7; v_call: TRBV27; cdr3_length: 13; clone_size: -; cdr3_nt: TGTGCCACTTCCGGGACAGGGTTGTACGAGCAGTACTTC; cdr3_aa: CATSGTGLYEQYF
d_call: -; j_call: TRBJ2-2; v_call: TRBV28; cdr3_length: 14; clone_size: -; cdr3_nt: TGTGCCAGCAGTCTGCGGACAGTCTCCGGGGAGCTGTTTTTT; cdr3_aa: CASSLRTVSGELFF
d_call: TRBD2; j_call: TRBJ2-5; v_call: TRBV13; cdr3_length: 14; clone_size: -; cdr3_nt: TGTGCCAGCAGCACTGGGACTAACCAAGAGACCCAGTACTTC; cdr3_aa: CASSTGTNQETQYF
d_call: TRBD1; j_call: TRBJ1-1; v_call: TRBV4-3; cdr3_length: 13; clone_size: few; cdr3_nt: TGCGCCAGCAGCCAAGGACAGGGCACTGAAGCTTTCTTT; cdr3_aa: CASSQGQGTEAFF
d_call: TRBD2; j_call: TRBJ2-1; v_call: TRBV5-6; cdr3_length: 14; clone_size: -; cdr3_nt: TGTGCCAGCAGCGTTAGCGGGGGGGCTGGGGAGCAGTTCTTC; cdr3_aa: CASSVSGGAGEQFF
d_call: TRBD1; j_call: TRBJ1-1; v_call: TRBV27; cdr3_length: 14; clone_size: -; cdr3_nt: TGTGCCAGCAGTGCCGGGACAGGCATCACTGAAGCTTTCTTT; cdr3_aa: CASSAGTGITEAFF
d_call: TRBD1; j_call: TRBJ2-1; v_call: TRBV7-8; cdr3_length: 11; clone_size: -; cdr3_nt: TGTGCCAGCAGCTTAGCCAGGGGGCCGGTCTTC; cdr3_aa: CASSLARGPVF
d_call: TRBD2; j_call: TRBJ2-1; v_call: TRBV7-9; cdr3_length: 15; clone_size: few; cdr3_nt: TGTGCCAGCAGCCTCTCTAGCGGGGGGTACAATGAGCAGTTCTTC; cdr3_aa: CASSLSSGGYNEQFF
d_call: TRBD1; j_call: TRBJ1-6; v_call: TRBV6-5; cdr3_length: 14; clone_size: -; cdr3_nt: TGTGCCAGCAGAGGGGGGGACAGGCCTTCACCCCTCCACTTT; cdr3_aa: CASRGGDRPSPLHF